This is a list of T cell receptor beta chains from one sample in a study of blood T cells in healthy people across ages. Via MiXCR, TCRdb re-called the 5' RACE reads, giving one row per CDR3 protein. The profile covers 900,000 to 950,000 distinct CDR3 sequences, with roughly 29% appearing a single time and 9.5% to 13% taken by the ten largest. The same specimen was also included in a second study, on T cells of mothers and their children.

The sequencing sample was made of blood. The receptor source for this set is a woman in her forties in good health. The CDR3 runs from the conserved cysteine through the conserved F or W. D genes are given only for firm matches. The size field is filled for only some rows; it gives once, few, many or a size class.

d_call j_call clone_size cdr3_length v_call cdr3_nt cdr3_aa
. TRBJ1-5 many 13 TRBV28 TGTGCCAGCAGCCGGACAAACAATCAGCCCCAGCATTTT CASSRTNNQPQHF
. TRBJ2-7 few 14 TRBV7-8 TGTGCCAGCAGCTTTCTGACAGAATCCTACGAGCAGTACTTC CASSFLTESYEQYF
TRBD2 TRBJ2-5 . 13 TRBV18 TGTGCCAGCTCGAACGGGGGGCAAGAGACCCAGTACTTC CASSNGGQETQYF
. TRBJ1-2 many 15 TRBV12-3/TRBV12-4 TGTGCCAGCAGTTTATCGGCAGGGATGAGCTATGGCTACACCTTC CASSLSAGMSYGYTF
. TRBJ2-3 . 14 TRBV5-1 TGCGCCAGCAGCTTGGTGGGATCGGGCGGTGCGCAGTATTTT CASSLVGSGGAQYF
. TRBJ2-2 few 17 TRBV5-5 TGTGCCAGCAGCTTGGGGCCTGGGGGCCTGGGCACCGGGGAGCTGTTTTTT CASSLGPGGLGTGELFF
TRBD1 TRBJ1-4 once 14 TRBV20-1 TGCAGTGCTCTTCAGGGGGACGGAGATAAAAAACTGTTTTTT CSALQGDGDKKLFF
TRBD1 TRBJ2-5 . 15 TRBV2 TGTGCCAGCACTTCACAGGGGGCTAAGGGAGAGACCCAGTACTTC CASTSQGAKGETQYF
. TRBJ2-7 many 16 TRBV24-1 TGTGCCACCAGTGATTCCCGGAGAACGAGCGCCCACGAGCAGTACTTC CATSDSRRTSAHEQYF
. TRBJ1-5 . 13 TRBV6-5 TGTGCCAGCAGTTACACCTACAATCAGCCCCAGCATTTT CASSYTYNQPQHF
. TRBJ2-5 . 13 TRBV7-9 TGTGCCAGCACCCAGGGAACCCAAGAGACCCAGTACTTC CASTQGTQETQYF
. TRBJ2-1 few 16 TRBV28 TGTGCCAGCAGCTCCACGGGACTGATAACGGGCAATGAGCAGTTCTTC CASSSTGLITGNEQFF
TRBD1 TRBJ2-7 many 13 TRBV5-1 TGCGCCAGCGGGATGGACAGGGTCTACGAGCAGTACTTC CASGMDRVYEQYF
. TRBJ2-3 few 14 TRBV20-1 TGCAGTGCTATCCGCAGGACCGGCACAGATACGCAGTATTTT CSAIRRTGTDTQYF
. TRBJ2-3 . 16 TRBV28 TGTGCCAGCAGTTTCTCACAACGGGCCGCACAGGATACGCAGTATTTT CASSFSQRAAQDTQYF